This T cell receptor (beta chain) was recorded in a study of T-cell reconstitution after alpha-beta-depleted transplantation in children. A TCRbeta library incorporating unique molecular identifiers was prepared. TCRdb recomputed calls from the PCR reads with MiXCR, one row per CDR3 protein. The sample comprises approximately 200,000 distinct CDR3 sequences, about 14% of which are singletons, and under 15% rests with the top ten. Trimming took 3 bases from V and 4 from J, leaving 15 bases between them. From germline, CDR1 is LNHDA and CDR2 SQIVND (reference sequence). The CDR3 runs 15 residues. This clonotype appeared a few times.

The starting material was PBMCs from the stem cell graft donor, obtained from the stem cell graft. J is TRBJ1-2 and V is TRBV19, with D perhaps matching TRBD1 (5 bases). This receptor was identified in a human donor who donated a stem cell graft to a child with acute lymphoblastic leukemia. The CDR3 is CASSMQTVPSYGYTF. The CDR3 bases are TGTGCCAGTAGTATGCAGACAGTACCCAGCTATGGCTACACCTTC.